A selection of T cell receptor beta chains follows, all from one sample in a study of cytomegalovirus exposure and HLA in healthy donors. Data came from immunoSEQ multiplex PCR; TCRdb stores just in-frame clones and leaves some out. The table includes some 200,000 clones, 82% detected once. Specimen: PBMCs. These receptors were obtained from a boy younger than 10 in good health and CMV-seronegative. Each CDR3 is given with its conserved first and last residue. D genes are given only for firm matches. Where a row states a size, it is once, few, many or the class of an expanded clone; other rows omit it.

clone size,V gene,CDR3 length,J gene,D gene,CDR3 protein,CDR3 DNA
NA,TRBV27,16,TRBJ2-3,TRBD2,CASSLRPAGGLDTQYF,TGTGCCAGCAGTTTACGCCCAGCGGGGGGGTTAGATACGCAGTATTTT
NA,TRBV14,16,TRBJ2-3,NA,CASSRPLGGPTDTQYF,TGTGCCAGCAGCCGCCCCCTCGGGGGACCGACAGATACGCAGTATTTT
once,TRBV2,13,TRBJ1-6,NA,CARQSSYNSPLHF,TGTGCCAGACAGAGCTCCTATAATTCACCCCTCCACTTT
NA,TRBV11-2,14,TRBJ2-5,NA,CASSQGVVQETQYF,TGTGCCAGCAGCCAAGGGGTCGTCCAAGAGACCCAGTACTTC
NA,TRBV9,14,TRBJ1-1,TRBD1,CASTPTGYASGAFF,TGTGCCAGCACCCCGACAGGGTACGCCTCGGGGGCTTTCTTT
NA,TRBV27,18,TRBJ1-2,TRBD1,CASALTGGQLLSYYGYTF,TGCGCCAGTGCCCTTACAGGGGGTCAGCTCCTATCGTACTATGGCTACACCTTC
NA,TRBV5-6,14,TRBJ2-2,NA,CASSWRDGTGELFF,TGTGCCAGCAGCTGGAGGGACGGCACCGGGGAGCTGTTTTTT
NA,TRBV9,13,TRBJ2-5,NA,CASSVVGGETQYF,TGTGCCAGCAGCGTAGTGGGGGGAGAGACCCAGTACTTC
NA,TRBV6-9,18,TRBJ1-6,TRBD1,CASNLRGQASSYNSPLHF,TGTGCCAGCAATCTGAGGGGGCAGGCCAGCTCCTATAATTCACCCCTCCACTTT
NA,TRBV5-6,16,TRBJ1-3,NA,CASSPLTGVGGNTIYF,TGTGCCAGCAGCCCACTCACAGGAGTAGGTGGAAACACCATATATTTT
NA,TRBV27,15,TRBJ1-3,NA,CASSPSKITGNTIYF,TGTGCCAGCAGTCCCTCTAAAATCACCGGAAACACCATATATTTT
NA,TRBV18,13,TRBJ2-7,NA,CASSGIGVYEQYF,TGTGCCAGCTCAGGGATCGGGGTTTACGAGCAGTACTTC
NA,TRBV9,14,TRBJ1-1,NA,CASSPYKGGTEAFF,TGTGCCAGCAGCCCTTATAAGGGAGGCACTGAAGCTTTCTTT
NA,TRBV12-5,16,TRBJ2-7,TRBD1,CASGLGRRGQIYEQYF,TGTGCTAGTGGTTTGGGGAGACGGGGACAGATCTACGAGCAGTACTTC
NA,TRBV4-3,14,TRBJ2-1,NA,CASSQDNSDNEQFF,TGCGCCAGCAGCCAAGACAACTCTGACAATGAGCAGTTCTTC
few,TRBV4-1,16,TRBJ1-3,NA,CASSPIAGVIGNTIYF,TGCGCCAGCAGCCCCATAGCCGGCGTAATTGGAAACACCATATATTTT
NA,TRBV6-1,18,TRBJ1-4,TRBD1,CASSEVPGGIGSNEKLFF,TGTGCCAGCAGTGAAGTCCCAGGGGGTATAGGCTCTAATGAAAAACTGTTTTTT
NA,TRBV5-6,14,TRBJ2-7,NA,CASSYFRGTYEQYF,TGTGCCAGCAGCTATTTCCGGGGAACTTACGAGCAGTACTTC
NA,TRBV10-2,13,TRBJ2-3,NA,CASSYHTTDTQYF,TGCGCCAGCAGTTATCACACCACAGATACGCAGTATTTT
NA,TRBV2,15,TRBJ2-7,TRBD2,CASITLAGSRYEQYF,TGTGCCAGCATCACCCTAGCGGGGAGCCGTTACGAGCAGTACTTC
NA,TRBV5-4,12,TRBJ1-1,NA,CASSQQGHEAFF,TGTGCCAGCAGCCAACAGGGTCATGAAGCTTTCTTT
NA,TRBV18,15,TRBJ1-5,NA,CASSPQTNSIQPQHF,TGTGCCAGCTCACCCCAGACAAATTCAATCCAGCCCCAGCATTTT
NA,TRBV5-8,15,TRBJ1-5,TRBD1,CASSPGQGSNQPQHF,TGTGCCAGCAGCCCGGGACAGGGAAGCAATCAGCCCCAGCATTTT
once,TRBV9,14,TRBJ2-5,NA,CASSVEGRGETQYF,TGTGCCAGCAGCGTAGAGGGCCGCGGGGAGACCCAGTACTTC
NA,TRBV5-1,13,TRBJ2-3,NA,CASGATIPDTQYF,TGCGCCAGCGGAGCAACGATCCCAGATACGCAGTATTTT
NA,TRBV4-1,12,TRBJ2-1,NA,CASSQVAGRQFF,TGCGCCAGCAGCCAAGTTGCTGGGAGGCAGTTCTTC
NA,TRBV7-9,17,TRBJ1-1,NA,CASSLDHGSGMNTEAFF,TGTGCCAGCAGCTTAGATCACGGGTCCGGGATGAACACTGAAGCTTTCTTT
NA,TRBV27,11,TRBJ2-5,NA,CASSRSGTQYF,TGTGCCAGCAGTAGATCGGGGACCCAGTACTTC
few,TRBV13,14,TRBJ2-2,NA,CASSSGEATGELFF,TGTGCCAGCAGCTCCGGGGAGGCCACCGGGGAGCTGTTTTTT
NA,TRBV10-3,14,TRBJ1-3,TRBD1,CAISRQGPRNTIYF,TGTGCCATCAGCCGACAGGGACCCCGAAACACCATATATTTT
NA,TRBV25-1,11,TRBJ1-4,NA,CASSEQGVLFF,TGTGCCAGCAGTGAACAGGGTGTTCTGTTTTTT
NA,TRBV7-9,18,TRBJ2-7,TRBD1,CASSLQGQATRPTYEQYF,TGTGCCAGCAGCCTCCAGGGACAGGCGACCCGTCCTACCTACGAGCAGTACTTC
few,TRBV7-2,13,TRBJ1-1,NA,CASSLVGEGEAFF,TGTGCCAGCAGCTTAGTCGGGGAGGGCGAAGCTTTCTTT
NA,TRBV5-1,16,TRBJ2-5,NA,CASSLNTGKSQETQYF,TGCGCCAGCAGCTTGAATACAGGGAAATCACAAGAGACCCAGTACTTC
NA,TRBV2,14,TRBJ1-4,TRBD1,CASRPGTANEKLFF,TGTGCCAGCAGGCCCGGGACAGCTAATGAAAAACTGTTTTTT
NA,TRBV4-1,15,TRBJ2-3,TRBD1,CASSLDRVRTDTQYF,TGCGCCAGCAGCCTAGACAGGGTCCGCACAGATACGCAGTATTTT
NA,TRBV5-6,12,TRBJ1-3,NA,CASSSGGNTIYF,TGTGCCAGCAGCTCGGGGGGAAACACCATATATTTT
NA,TRBV11-3,14,TRBJ1-2,NA,CASQEPLKAYGYTF,TGTGCCAGCCAGGAACCTCTAAAGGCCTACGGCTACACCTTC
NA,TRBV11-2,14,TRBJ2-5,NA,CASSQGASLETQYF,TGTGCCAGCAGCCAAGGGGCCAGCCTGGAGACCCAGTACTTC
NA,TRBV4-3,14,TRBJ2-3,NA,CASSHRTATDTQYF,TGCGCCAGCAGCCATCGGACAGCCACAGATACGCAGTATTTT
few,TRBV5-1,15,TRBJ2-7,TRBD1,CASSLAQGSIYEQYF,TGCGCCAGCAGCTTGGCACAGGGGAGCATCTACGAGCAGTACTTC
NA,TRBV2,15,TRBJ2-2,TRBD2,CASSATSGGAGELFF,TGTGCCAGCAGTGCCACTAGCGGGGGGGCCGGGGAGCTGTTTTTT
NA,TRBV5-6,15,TRBJ2-5,NA,CASSRRRGERETQYF,TGTGCCAGCAGCCGCCGTCGGGGAGAAAGGGAGACCCAGTACTTC
NA,TRBV5-8,12,TRBJ1-4,TRBD1,CASSSRTGQLFF,TGTGCCAGCAGCTCAAGGACAGGGCAACTGTTTTTT
NA,TRBV15,13,TRBJ1-2,NA,CATSTLYRDGYTF,TGTGCCACCAGCACGCTCTACAGGGACGGCTACACCTTC
NA,TRBV2,13,TRBJ2-2,NA,CASSEGAGGELFF,TGTGCCAGCAGTGAAGGGGCGGGCGGGGAGCTGTTTTTT
NA,TRBV10-3,14,TRBJ1-2,NA,CAISETQAFYGYTF,TGTGCCATCAGTGAAACCCAGGCGTTCTATGGCTACACCTTC
NA,TRBV10-1,14,TRBJ1-6,NA,CASIGGGLHSPLHF,TGCGCCAGCATAGGCGGGGGGCTGCATTCACCCCTCCACTTT
NA,TRBV7-2,12,TRBJ2-7,NA,CASSGVSGRQYF,TGTGCCAGCAGCGGTGTTAGCGGCCGGCAGTACTTC
NA,TRBV7-2,13,TRBJ1-2,NA,CASSLRSGEGYTF,TGTGCCAGCAGCTTACGATCAGGGGAAGGCTACACCTTC
NA,TRBV4-1,15,TRBJ2-1,NA,CASSQADPSYNEQFF,TGCGCCAGCAGCCAAGCAGATCCCTCCTACAATGAGCAGTTCTTC